This passage covers 5 T cell receptor beta chains from one sample sequenced in a study of identifying expanded T cells in peripheral blood. Sequencing used immunoSEQ multiplex PCR; TCRdb keeps in-frame clones, though not all of them. Of approximately 75,000 clones in the sample, almost 90% were seen once. The source material was blood. Every receptor here comes from a person aged 18 to 69 in good health.

The V call is TRBV6-5, the J call TRBJ1-2; 7 nucleotides match TRBD1. This CDR3 comprises 14 residues. The V segment lost 2 bases and the J segment 2 bases; nucleotides outside the gene matches: 2. From germline, CDR1 is MNHEY and CDR2 SVGAGI. The CDR3, as DNA: TGTGCCAGCAGTTACGCGGACAGGAACTATGGCTACACCTTC. Translating it yields CASSYADRNYGYTF.

This chain uses TRBV7-2 with TRBJ2-3; either TRBD1 or TRBD2 may fit D (6 bases each). The CDR3 extends over 17 amino acids. The V gene lost 1 base and the J gene lost 0 bases, with 14 bases spanning the gap. Germline loops: CDR1 SGHTA, CDR2 FQGNSA. CDR3 region: CASSLGRGLSSTDTQYF. CDR3 DNA sequence: TGTGCCAGCAGCTTAGGCCGGGGGCTTTCTAGCACAGATACGCAGTATTTT. The full variable domain, completed using reference TRBV7-2 and TRBJ2-3, is GAGVSQSPSNKVTEKGKDVELRCDPISGHTALYWYRQSLGQGLEFLIYFQGNSAPDKSGLPSDRFSAERTGGSVSTLTIQRTQQEDSAVYLCASSLGRGLSSTDTQYFGPGTRLTVL.

The chain has TRBV10-3 and TRBJ2-7; D is perhaps TRBD2 (5 bases). V shed 6 bases and J shed 5 bases, with 8 bases lying between them. CDR1 and CDR2 (germline): ENHRY, SYGVKD. CDR3 length: 11 amino acids. The CDR3 spells CAISNGDEQYF. CDR3 DNA sequence: TGTGCCATCAGCAACGGGGACGAGCAGTACTTC.

This chain connects TRBV4-2 to TRBJ2-2; no definite D call. CDR1 LGHNA and CDR2 YNFKEQ come from the germline V gene. The V gene lost 2 bases and the J gene lost 3 bases, with 7 bases spanning the gap. The CDR3 length is 14 residues. CDR3 protein: CASSQRVDTGELFF. The CDR3 DNA sequence: TGTGCCAGCAGCCAACGGGTAGACACCGGGGAGCTGTTTTTT.

The J gene is TRBJ2-2, the V gene TRBV7-2; 8 positions match TRBD2. The junction had 6 bases not matched to a gene; V was cut back by 2 bases and J by 4 bases. Germline assignment: CDR1 SGHTA and CDR2 FQGNSA. This CDR3 contains 16 residues. CDR3 in amino acids: CASSLSGGGSTGELFF. The CDR3 nucleotides read TGTGCCAGCAGCTTATCCGGGGGGGGTAGCACCGGGGAGCTGTTTTTT.